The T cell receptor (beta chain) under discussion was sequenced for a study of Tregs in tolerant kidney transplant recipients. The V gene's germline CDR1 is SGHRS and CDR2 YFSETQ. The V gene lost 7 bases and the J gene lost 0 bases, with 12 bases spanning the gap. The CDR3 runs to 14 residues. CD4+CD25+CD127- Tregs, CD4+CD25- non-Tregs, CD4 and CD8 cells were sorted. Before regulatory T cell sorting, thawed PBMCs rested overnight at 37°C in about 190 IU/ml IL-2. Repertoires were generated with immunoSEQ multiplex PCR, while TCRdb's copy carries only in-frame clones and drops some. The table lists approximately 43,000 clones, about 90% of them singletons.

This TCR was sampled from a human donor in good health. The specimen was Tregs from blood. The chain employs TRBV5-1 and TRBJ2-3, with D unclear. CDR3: CASHRQTSTDTQYF. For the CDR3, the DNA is TGCGCCAGCCACCGTCAGACTAGCACAGATACGCAGTATTTT.